Following are 8 T cell receptor beta chains from one sample sequenced in a study of cytomegalovirus exposure and HLA in healthy donors. A multiplex PCR was run with 60 Vbeta primers and 13 Jbeta primers. Using immunoSEQ multiplex PCR, the repertoire was profiled, and TCRdb retains in-frame clones only, with some absent. This sample has roughly 190,000 clones; roughly 80% occur once, and the top ten carry 1.5% to 2%. The sample consisted of PBMCs. The receptors originated from a woman under 30 in good health and CMV-seronegative.

The chain links TRBV18 to TRBJ2-3, with D possibly matching TRBD2 (5 bases). Germline V gene lookup returns CDR1 KGHSH and CDR2 LQKENI. V was trimmed by 0 bases and J by 7 bases, leaving 17 bases between them. The CDR3 is 16 amino acids. The CDR3 coding sequence is TGTGCCAGCTCACCACCTGGCTTGTCGTCGGACTATACGCAGTATTTT. Encoded protein: CASSPPGLSSDYTQYF. The variable domain in full, with the rest retrieved from reference TRBV18 and TRBJ2-3, is NAGVMQNPRHLVRRRGQEARLRCSPMKGHSHVYWYRQLPEEGLKFMVYLQKENIIDESGMPKERFSAEFPKEGPSILRIQQVVRGDSAAYFCASSPPGLSSDYTQYFGPGTRLTVL.

The V and J genes are TRBV27 and TRBJ1-2; 12 nucleotides align to TRBD1. Unmatched junction bases numbered 11, after V lost 5 bases and J lost 4 bases. The CDR3 has 17 residues. Per the germline V gene, CDR1 is MNHEY and CDR2 is SMNVEV (reference sequence). Written as DNA, the CDR3 is TGTGCCAGCAGTCCCGGGACAGGGGGCAGTGTGGCCTATGGCTACACCTTC. It codes for CASSPGTGGSVAYGYTF.

The CDR3 DNA follows: TGTGCCAGCAGCCTTGGGACTAGCGGGGAAGCGACCTACGAGCAGTACGTC. Protein product: CASSLGTSGEATYEQYV. The rearrangement uses TRBV11-2 and TRBJ2-7, with 13 positions matching TRBD2. CDR1 is SGHAT, CDR2 FQNNGV, per germline. V shed 5 bases and J 2 bases; nucleotides not matched to a gene: 9. The CDR3 runs to 17 residues.

The gene calls are TRBV7-9 and TRBJ2-1; D ambiguous. Deletions cut 1 base from V and 10 bases from J, with 14 bases between. Germline CDR1 reads SEHNR; CDR2 reads FQNEAQ (reference sequence). This CDR3 comprises 14 residues. In DNA, the CDR3 is TGTGCCAGCAGCTTAGGATTACGGGTCCCCGAGCAGTTCTTC. It translates to CASSLGLRVPEQFF.

The V and J genes are TRBV4-3 and TRBJ2-2, with 7 bases that match TRBD2. With V trimmed by 1 base and J by 5 bases, 10 bases remained unmatched. The CDR3 loop spans 17 amino acids. Germline lookup yields CDR1 LGHNA and CDR2 YSLEER. The CDR3 DNA follows: TGCGCCAGCAGCCAAGCCCCGGGGAGGGCTGAAACCGGGGAGCTGTTTTTT. Protein product: CASSQAPGRAETGELFF.

This chain links TRBV11-2 with TRBJ2-1; D is unclear. Germline lookup yields CDR1 SGHAT and CDR2 FQNNGV. The CDR3 totals 15 residues. Trimming took off 3 bases at V and 1 base at J, with 10 bases between the two ends. The CDR3, as DNA: TGTGCCAGCAGCTTGACATTGGTATCCTACAATGAGCAGTTCTTC. Translating gives CASSLTLVSYNEQFF.

J is TRBJ1-2 and V is TRBV19; TRBD1 is a possible D gene (6 bases). Germline CDR1 is LNHDA and CDR2 is SQIVND (reference sequence). This CDR3 region has 13 residues. V lost 6 bases, J lost 4 bases, and 12 bases lay in between. As DNA, the CDR3 is TGTGCCAGTAGGGAGACAGGACGCTATGGCTACACCTTC. It encodes CASRETGRYGYTF.

V and J are TRBV9 and TRBJ2-1, with 10 nucleotides matching TRBD2. The junction had 1 base not matched to a gene; V was cut back by 3 bases and J by 1 base. CDR1 SGDLS and CDR2 YYNGEE come from the germline V gene. The CDR3 is 15 amino acids. The CDR3 region has the DNA TGTGCCAGCAGCGGTAGCGGGAGGTCCTACAATGAGCAGTTCTTC. Translated, it gives CASSGSGRSYNEQFF.